This T cell receptor beta chain originates from a study of cytomegalovirus exposure and HLA in healthy donors. Turning to the study itself: In a later analysis, it was reported that the 90 to 150 validation repertoires had been produced on the same platform as the roughly 700 repertoires belonging to the first cohort.

Clones were sequenced by immunoSEQ multiplex PCR, and TCRdb holds only the in-frame ones, with some missing. The sample carries 110,000 to 150,000 clones, 94% recorded once. In regard to this clone: Its antigen remains unidentified.

Study outcomes and limitations: 150 or so TCR beta chains were listed as cytomegalovirus-associated.

Sequenced: PBMCs. This receptor was identified in a man aged 18 to 29 in good health and CMV-seropositive.

Here the CDR3 reads CASSLVPGLNTEAFF. The CDR3 nucleotides read TGTGCCAGCAGTTTAGTACCAGGGTTGAACACTGAAGCTTTCTTT. This chain connects TRBV28 to TRBJ1-1; D is possibly TRBD1 (5 bases). Germline V gene data show CDR1 as MDHEN and CDR2 as SYDVKM. The CDR3 covers 15 residues. Between the trimmed V and J ends, which lost 2 bases and 0 bases, there was a span of 10 bases.